The 18 T cell receptor beta chains reported below all come from one sample, sequenced in a study of shared clonotypes between healthy human individuals. Clones were read by immunoSEQ multiplex PCR, and TCRdb kept only the in-frame ones, dropping some. This table holds a few hundred thousand clones, more than 95% found once. Material: naive CD4+ T cells sorted from blood. As for subset: CD45RA+ positively selected. The origin of the receptors is a young woman in good health.

V gene TRBV15 combines with J gene TRBJ2-5, with D maybe TRBD1 (5 bases). The germline V gene encodes CDR1 LNHNV and CDR2 YYDKDF (reference sequence). The germline V and J ends were trimmed by 0 bases and 1 base, with 6 bases remaining between them. This CDR3 is built from 14 residues. The CDR3 DNA sequence: TGTGCCACCAGCAGAGATCAGGGCCAAGAGACCCAGTACTTC. It specifies CATSRDQGQETQYF. Supplemented by reference TRBV15 and TRBJ2-5, the full variable domain reads DAMVIQNPRYQVTQFGKPVTLSCSQTLNHNVMYWYQQKSSQAPKLLFHYYDKDFNNEADTPDNFQSRRPNTSFCFLDIRSPGLGDTAMYLCATSRDQGQETQYFGPGTRLLVL.

The J gene is TRBJ2-3, the V gene TRBV13; 9 bases fit TRBD1. V trimming: 3 bases; J trimming: 3 bases; junction bases outside the gene matches: 4. From germline, CDR1 is PRHDT and CDR2 FYEKMQ (reference sequence). This CDR3 has 15 residues. The CDR3 DNA reads TGTGCCAGCAGCTTCGGGACAGGGAGTACAGATACGCAGTATTTT. Protein product: CASSFGTGSTDTQYF. The whole variable domain, remainder taken from reference TRBV13 and TRBJ2-3, is AAGVIQSPRHLIKEKRETATLKCYPIPRHDTVYWYQQGPGQDPQFLISFYEKMQSDKGSIPDRFSAQQFSDYHSELNMSSLELGDSALYFCASSFGTGSTDTQYFGPGTRLTVL.

This chain links TRBV28 with TRBJ2-7; 10 nucleotides align to TRBD2. The V gene's germline CDR1 is MDHEN and CDR2 SYDVKM. Losses at the gene ends were 7 bases for V and 6 bases for J; bases not matched to a gene: 12. The CDR3 contains 15 residues. CDR3 sequence (DNA): TGTGCCAGCACTACTGGGGCTAGCGGGAGTGGCGAGCAGTACTTC. It encodes CASTTGASGSGEQYF. Complete variable domain (other parts from reference TRBV28 and TRBJ2-7): DVKVTQSSRYLVKRTGEKVFLECVQDMDHENMFWYRQDPGLGLRLIYFSYDVKMKEKGDIPEGYSVSREKKERFSLILESASTNQTSMYLCASTTGASGSGEQYFGPGTRLTVT.

The chain recombines TRBV27 with TRBJ2-4; D is unclear. CDR1 and CDR2 (germline): MNHEY, SMNVEV (reference sequence). The V end lost 2 bases, the J end lost 0 bases, and 8 bases lay between the germline ends. CDR3 length: 15 amino acids. The CDR3 bases are TGTGCCAGCAGTTTAGGGCAGTTAGCCAAAAACATTCAGTACTTC. Translated, it gives CASSLGQLAKNIQYF.

This rearrangement joins TRBV6-5 to TRBJ1-2, with TRBD1 matching 7 bases. The CDR3 has 13 amino acids. J was trimmed by 8 bases and V by 2 bases; bases with no gene match: 5. Germline V gene lookup returns CDR1 MNHEY and CDR2 SVGAGI. The CDR3 is CASSYKGAIGYTF. DNA for the CDR3: TGTGCCAGCAGTTACAAGGGGGCGATCGGCTACACCTTC.

This chain joins TRBV29-1 and TRBJ2-1; weak D call: TRBD1 (5 bases). V was cut by 7 bases and J by 8 bases, with 12 bases left in between. CDR3 length equals 11 residues. Per the germline V gene, CDR1 is SQVTM and CDR2 is ANQGSEA. The CDR3 sequence is CSAHRSDEQFF. The CDR3 coding sequence is TGCAGCGCCCACAGGTCCGATGAGCAGTTCTTC.

The chain recombines TRBV10-3 with TRBJ2-5, with 9 bases fitting TRBD2. The CDR3 is 15 residues long. Germline CDR1 and CDR2: ENHRY and SYGVKD. Trimming removed 6 bases from V and 1 base from J; junction bases left unmatched: 6. CDR3 nucleotides: TGTGCCATCAGAGGAGCGGGAGGCCCCCAAGAGACCCAGTACTTC. It translates to CAIRGAGGPQETQYF.

V gene TRBV15 combines with J gene TRBJ2-5, with D possibly TRBD1 on 5 matching bases. Looked up from germline, CDR1 is LNHNV and CDR2 is YYDKDF (reference sequence). This CDR3 is 13 amino acids long. The V end was cut by 2 bases, the J end by 2 bases, with 6 bases between. This chain's CDR3 is CATSRQGQETQYF. For the CDR3, the DNA is TGTGCCACCAGCAGACAGGGACAAGAGACCCAGTACTTC. Filled out from reference TRBV15 and TRBJ2-5, the complete variable domain reads DAMVIQNPRYQVTQFGKPVTLSCSQTLNHNVMYWYQQKSSQAPKLLFHYYDKDFNNEADTPDNFQSRRPNTSFCFLDIRSPGLGDTAMYLCATSRQGQETQYFGPGTRLLVL.

Points on this clone: This same CDR3 is encoded by further DNA sequences in the sample. The chain joins TRBV28 to TRBJ2-7; D gene ambiguous. Germline V gene lookup returns CDR1 MDHEN and CDR2 SYDVKM. This CDR3 region has 12 residues. Deletions cut 5 bases from V and 2 bases from J, with 7 bases between. CDR3 loop: CASSTVPYEQYF. CDR3 DNA sequence: TGTGCCAGCAGTACTGTTCCCTACGAGCAGTACTTC.

The chain recombines TRBV7-6 with TRBJ2-7, with D unclear. Germline V gene data show CDR1 as SGHVS and CDR2 as FNYEAQ. The ends were cut back, 3 bases at V and 3 bases at J, with 15 bases in the middle. The CDR3 runs 15 residues. CDR3 nucleotides: TGTGCCAGCAGCTTTTCACGGGCCAGTAACTACGAGCAGTACTTC. Residues: CASSFSRASNYEQYF.

To note about this clone: An end of the junction does not agree with germline; a read error may underlie this. This rearrangement joins TRBV28 to TRBJ2-7, with 7 bases lining up with TRBD2. This CDR3 is 12 amino acids long. Per the germline V gene, CDR1 is MDHEN and CDR2 is SYDVKM. In DNA, the CDR3 is TGTGCCAGCAGTTTCGGGAGGCAAGCGTTGAACTTC. This sequence encodes CASSFGRQALNF.

CDR3 amino acids: CATGLAGGRTYEQYF. The CDR3 DNA follows: TGTGCCACGGGACTAGCGGGAGGACGGACCTACGAGCAGTACTTC. This sequence joins TRBV11-2 and TRBJ2-7; 15 positions match TRBD2. Germline V gene data show CDR1 as SGHAT and CDR2 as FQNNGV. The ends lost 10 bases at V and 2 bases at J; junction bases unmatched: 6. The CDR3 extends over 15 amino acids.

This clone appeared a single time. The chain employs TRBV7-9 and TRBJ2-5, with TRBD2 matching 7 bases. The CDR3 loop spans 16 amino acids. Germline values: CDR1 SEHNR, CDR2 FQNEAQ (reference sequence). V was clipped by 1 base and J by 5 bases; unmatched bases: 10. The CDR3 here is CASSLVRAGAGETQYF. The DNA for the CDR3 is TGTGCCAGCAGCTTAGTACGCGCGGGAGCTGGGGAGACCCAGTACTTC.

The chain employs TRBV6-6 and TRBJ1-1, with D possibly TRBD1 on 5 matching bases. Trimming cost V 6 bases and J 4 bases, with 12 bases left between them. CDR3 length: 13 residues. The germline CDR1 and CDR2 sequences are MNHNY and SVGAGI (reference sequence). The CDR3 nucleotides are TGTGCCAGCAGGCTCACGGGGGGCACTGAAGCTTTCTTT. This translates into CASRLTGGTEAFF.

CDR3 nucleotide sequence: TGTGCCAGCAGGAAGGGGACTACGGGTGAGCAGTTCTTC. Amino acids: CASRKGTTGEQFF. The chain uses TRBV9 and TRBJ2-1; TRBD2 matches at 7 bases. Germline V lookup: CDR1 SGDLS, CDR2 YYNGEE. The length of the CDR3 is 13 residues. V shed 5 bases, J shed 9 bases, and the junction held 8 bases outside the gene matches. The full variable domain, its missing parts supplied by reference TRBV9 and TRBJ2-1, is DSGVTQTPKHLITATGQRVTLRCSPRSGDLSVYWYQQSLDQGLQFLIQYYNGEERAKGNILERFSAQQFPDLHSELNLSSLELGDSALYFCASRKGTTGEQFFGPGTRLTVL.

This chain connects TRBV18 to TRBJ2-7; D unclear. V was pared by 6 bases and J by 7 bases, with 19 bases between. This CDR3 has 14 residues. The V gene's germline CDR1 is KGHSH and CDR2 LQKENI. CDR3 sequence reads: CASSSKNYPTEQYF. CDR3 coding DNA: TGTGCCAGCTCGTCTAAAAACTACCCCACGGAGCAGTACTTC.

V is TRBV11-3 and J is TRBJ2-3; D is ambiguous. V gave up 7 bases and J gave up 0 bases, with 11 bases separating them. This CDR3 spans 14 amino acids. Germline loops: CDR1 SGHNT, CDR2 YENEEA. The CDR3 loop is CASKESDSTDTQYF. The DNA of the CDR3 is TGTGCCAGCAAGGAGTCAGATAGCACAGATACGCAGTATTTT.

In DNA form, the CDR3 reads TGTGCCAGCAGTTTAAGAGGGGGCTTGAACACTGAAGCTTTCTTT. It codes for CASSLRGGLNTEAFF. The gene calls are TRBV28 and TRBJ1-1, with 7 nucleotides matching TRBD1. Unmatched junction bases numbered 3, after V lost 2 bases and J lost 0 bases. Germline V CDR1 and CDR2: MDHEN, SYDVKM. This CDR3 spans 15 amino acids.